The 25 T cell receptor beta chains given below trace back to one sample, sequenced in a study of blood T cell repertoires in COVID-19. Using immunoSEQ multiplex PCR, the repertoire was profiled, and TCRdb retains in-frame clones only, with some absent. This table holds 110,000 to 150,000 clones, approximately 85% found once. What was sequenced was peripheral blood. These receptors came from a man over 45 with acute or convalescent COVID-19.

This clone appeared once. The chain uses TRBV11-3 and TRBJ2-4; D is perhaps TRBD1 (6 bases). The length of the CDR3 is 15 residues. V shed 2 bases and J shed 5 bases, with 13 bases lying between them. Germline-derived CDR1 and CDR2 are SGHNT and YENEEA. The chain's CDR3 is CASSLRGQTQNIQYF. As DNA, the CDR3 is TGTGCCAGCAGCTTAAGGGGACAAACCCAAAACATTCAGTACTTC.

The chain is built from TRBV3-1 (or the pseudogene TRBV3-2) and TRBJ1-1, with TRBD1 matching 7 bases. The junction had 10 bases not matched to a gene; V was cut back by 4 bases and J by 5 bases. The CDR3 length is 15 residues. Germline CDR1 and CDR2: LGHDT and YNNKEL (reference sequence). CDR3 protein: CASSPDRTLFTEAFF. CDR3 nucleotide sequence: TGTGCCAGCAGCCCGGACAGGACTCTTTTTACTGAAGCTTTCTTT.

The CDR3 protein is CASSLRQGGNYGYTF. For the CDR3, the DNA is TGTGCCAGCAGCCTGCGACAGGGAGGCAACTATGGCTACACCTTC. The chain links TRBV27 to TRBJ1-2; 7 bases match TRBD1. The J segment lost 2 bases and the V segment lost 6 bases, leaving 9 bases of the junction unmatched. Germline CDR1 MNHEY, CDR2 SMNVEV (reference sequence). The length of the CDR3 is 15 residues.

CDR3 region: CASSQDTGTGRFYGYTF. For the CDR3, the DNA is TGTGCCAGCAGCCAAGATACCGGGACAGGAAGATTCTATGGCTACACCTTC. The rearrangement joins TRBV3-1 (or the pseudogene TRBV3-2) to TRBJ1-2; 8 positions agree with TRBD1. This CDR3 contains 17 residues. With V trimmed by 0 bases and J by 4 bases, 10 bases remained unmatched. Germline V gene data show CDR1 as LGHDT and CDR2 as YNNKEL (reference sequence).

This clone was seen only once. CDR3: CASAGTGETQPQHF. The DNA of the CDR3 is TGTGCCAGTGCCGGGACAGGGGAGACTCAGCCCCAGCATTTT. The chain recombines TRBV19 with TRBJ1-5; 10 bases line up with TRBD1. The CDR3 length is 14 residues. The germline gives CDR1 LNHDA, CDR2 SQIVND (reference sequence). Trimming removed 8 bases from V and 6 bases from J; junction bases left unmatched: 7.

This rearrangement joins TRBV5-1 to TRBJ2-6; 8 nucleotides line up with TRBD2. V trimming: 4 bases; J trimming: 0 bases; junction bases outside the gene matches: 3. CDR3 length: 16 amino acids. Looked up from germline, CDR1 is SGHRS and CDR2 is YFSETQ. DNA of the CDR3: TGCGCCAGCAGCCTCGGGGGGGTCTCTGGGGCCAACGTCCTGACTTTC. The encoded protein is CASSLGGVSGANVLTF.

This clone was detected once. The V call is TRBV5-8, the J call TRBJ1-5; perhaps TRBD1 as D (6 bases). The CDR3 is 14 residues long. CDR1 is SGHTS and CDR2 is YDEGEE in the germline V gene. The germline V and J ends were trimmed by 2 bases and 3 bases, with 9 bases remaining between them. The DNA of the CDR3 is TGTGCCAGCAGCTTAGGGGACATCAATCAGCCCCAGCATTTT. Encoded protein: CASSLGDINQPQHF.

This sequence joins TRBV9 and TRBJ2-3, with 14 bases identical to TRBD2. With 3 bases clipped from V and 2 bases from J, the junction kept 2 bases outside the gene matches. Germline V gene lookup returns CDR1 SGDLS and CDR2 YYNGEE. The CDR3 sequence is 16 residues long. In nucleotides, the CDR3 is TGTGCCAGCAGCGCGACTAGCGGGGGGGACACAGATACGCAGTATTTT. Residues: CASSATSGGDTDTQYF.

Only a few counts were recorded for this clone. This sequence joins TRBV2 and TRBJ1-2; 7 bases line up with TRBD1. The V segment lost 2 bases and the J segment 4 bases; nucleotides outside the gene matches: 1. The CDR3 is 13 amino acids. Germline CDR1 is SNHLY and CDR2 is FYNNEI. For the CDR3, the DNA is TGTGCCAGCAGTGAAAACAGGGGCTATGGCTACACCTTC. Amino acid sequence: CASSENRGYGYTF.

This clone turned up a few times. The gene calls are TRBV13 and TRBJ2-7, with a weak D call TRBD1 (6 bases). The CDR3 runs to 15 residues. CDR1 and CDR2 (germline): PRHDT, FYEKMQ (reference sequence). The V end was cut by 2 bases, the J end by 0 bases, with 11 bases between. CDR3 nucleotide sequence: TGTGCCAGCAGCTTATTAGGGACATACTCCTACGAGCAGTACTTC. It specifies CASSLLGTYSYEQYF.

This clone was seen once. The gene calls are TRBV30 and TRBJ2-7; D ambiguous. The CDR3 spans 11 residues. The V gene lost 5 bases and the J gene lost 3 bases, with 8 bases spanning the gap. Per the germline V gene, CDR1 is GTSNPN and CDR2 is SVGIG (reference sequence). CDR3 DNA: TGTGCCTGGCAGACATTCTACGAGCAGTACTTC. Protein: CAWQTFYEQYF.

CDR3 sequence (DNA): TGTGCCAGCACCTTTTTCGGACAGGGCAACTATGGCTACACCTTC. Translated, it gives CASTFFGQGNYGYTF. The gene calls are TRBV6-5 and TRBJ1-2, with 8 nucleotides matching TRBD1. The ends lost 7 bases at V and 2 bases at J; junction bases unmatched: 9. The CDR3 contains 15 residues. Germline V gives CDR1 MNHEY, CDR2 SVGAGI.

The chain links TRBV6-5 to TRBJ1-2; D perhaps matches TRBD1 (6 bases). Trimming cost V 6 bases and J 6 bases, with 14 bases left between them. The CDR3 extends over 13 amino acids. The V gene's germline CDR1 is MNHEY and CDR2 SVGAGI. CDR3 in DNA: TGTGCCAGCAGCCCCGGACCAGGGGATGGCTACACCTTC. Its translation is CASSPGPGDGYTF.

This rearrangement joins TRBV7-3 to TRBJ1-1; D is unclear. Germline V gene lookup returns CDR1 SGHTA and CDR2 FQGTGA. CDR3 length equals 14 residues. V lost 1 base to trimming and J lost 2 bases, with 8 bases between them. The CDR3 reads CASSLNRGNTEAFF. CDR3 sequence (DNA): TGTGCCAGCAGCTTAAATCGGGGAAACACTGAAGCTTTCTTT.

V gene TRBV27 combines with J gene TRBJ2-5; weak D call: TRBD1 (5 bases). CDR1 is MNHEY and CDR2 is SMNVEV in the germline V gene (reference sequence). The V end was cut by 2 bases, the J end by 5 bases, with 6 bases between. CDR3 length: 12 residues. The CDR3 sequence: CASSLKGETQYF. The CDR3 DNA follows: TGTGCCAGCAGTTTAAAGGGGGAGACCCAGTACTTC.

The CDR3 protein is CATSDLTGFQETQYF. In DNA form, the CDR3 reads TGTGCCACCAGTGATTTGACAGGGTTTCAAGAGACCCAGTACTTC. This chain uses TRBV24-1 with TRBJ2-5; perhaps TRBD1 as D (6 bases). Deletions cut 0 bases from V and 2 bases from J, with 9 bases between. Germline CDR1 and CDR2: KGHDR and SFDVKD. The CDR3 loop spans 15 amino acids.

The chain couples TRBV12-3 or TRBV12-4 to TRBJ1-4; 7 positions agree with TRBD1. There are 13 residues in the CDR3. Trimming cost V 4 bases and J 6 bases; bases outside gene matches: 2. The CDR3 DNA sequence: TGTGCCAGCAGTTCTCAGGGGGATGAAAAACTGTTTTTT. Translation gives CASSSQGDEKLFF.

CDR3 sequence reads: CASSRTGGGDGYTF. CDR3 coding DNA: TGTGCCAGCAGTAGGACAGGGGGCGGAGATGGCTACACCTTC. The V and J genes are TRBV6-5 and TRBJ1-2; 11 bases agree with TRBD1. The CDR3 runs to 14 residues. V trimming: 5 bases; J trimming: 6 bases; junction bases outside the gene matches: 5. CDR1 is MNHEY, CDR2 SVGAGI, per germline.

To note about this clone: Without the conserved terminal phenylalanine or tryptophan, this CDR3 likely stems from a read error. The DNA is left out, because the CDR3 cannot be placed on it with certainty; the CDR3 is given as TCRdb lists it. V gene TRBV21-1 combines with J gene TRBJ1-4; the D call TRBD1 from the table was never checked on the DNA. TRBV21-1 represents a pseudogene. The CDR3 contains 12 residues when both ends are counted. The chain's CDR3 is CASSKALQGPSI.

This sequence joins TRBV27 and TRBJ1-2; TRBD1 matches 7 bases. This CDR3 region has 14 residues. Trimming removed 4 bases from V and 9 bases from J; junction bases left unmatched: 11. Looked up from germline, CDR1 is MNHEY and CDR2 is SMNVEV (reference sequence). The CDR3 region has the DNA TGTGCCAGCAGTTCACTCAAGCCGGGACAGAGCTACACCTTC. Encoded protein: CASSSLKPGQSYTF.

The CDR3 coding sequence is TGTGCCAGCAGCCCCAGAGAGCGGGCTAGCTCCTACAATGAGCAGTTCTTC. Its protein is CASSPRERASSYNEQFF. This chain links TRBV7-2 with TRBJ2-1; a possible D gene is TRBD2 (6 bases). The germline V gene has CDR1 SGHTA and CDR2 FQGNSA. The CDR3 covers 17 residues. With 5 bases removed from V and 0 bases from J, the gap between germline ends came to 17 bases.

The CDR3 spells CATTSVPYNEQFF. DNA of the CDR3: TGTGCCACCACTAGCGTCCCCTACAATGAGCAGTTCTTC. The V gene is TRBV6-5, the J gene TRBJ2-1; 7 nucleotides agree with TRBD2. Germline CDR1 MNHEY, CDR2 SVGAGI. This CDR3 spans 13 amino acids. V dropped 10 bases and J dropped 2; count of bases not matched to a gene: 5.

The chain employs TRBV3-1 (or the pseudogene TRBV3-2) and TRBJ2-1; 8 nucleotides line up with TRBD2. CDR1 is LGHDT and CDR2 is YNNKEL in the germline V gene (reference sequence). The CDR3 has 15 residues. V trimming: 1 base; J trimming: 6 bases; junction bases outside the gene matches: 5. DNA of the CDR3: TGTGCCAGCAGCCAAGCGGGGGGGCCAAGCAATGAGCAGTTCTTC. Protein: CASSQAGGPSNEQFF.

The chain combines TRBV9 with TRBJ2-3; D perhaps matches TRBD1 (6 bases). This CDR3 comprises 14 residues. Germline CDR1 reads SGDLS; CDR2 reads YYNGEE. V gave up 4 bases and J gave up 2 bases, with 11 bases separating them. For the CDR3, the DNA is TGTGCCAGCAGCCTCGGACAGATCACAGATACGCAGTATTTT. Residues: CASSLGQITDTQYF.

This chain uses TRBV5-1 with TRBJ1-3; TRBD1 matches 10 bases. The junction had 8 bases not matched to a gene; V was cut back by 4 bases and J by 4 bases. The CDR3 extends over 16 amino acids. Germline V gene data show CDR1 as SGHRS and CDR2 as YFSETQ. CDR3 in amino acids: CASSVGQGSQGNTIYF. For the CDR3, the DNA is TGCGCCAGCAGCGTGGGACAGGGGTCGCAAGGAAACACCATATATTTT.